A single sample is the source of the 12 T cell receptor beta chains below, sequenced in a study of beta chain features in type 1 diabetes. Study-wide results and caveats: TCRB CDR3 length was moderately but significantly reduced in all four CD4+ subsets of Type 1 diabetes patients.

The authors reverse transcribed all of the isolated RNA, so sequencing captured expressed TCRB transcripts. Sequenced by immunoSEQ multiplex PCR; TCRdb stores in-frame clones only, minus some. The data contain more than 150,000 clones, 9% of them singletons. Their recognized antigens are unknown. Sequences were obtained from central memory CD4+ T cells from blood. The origin of the receptors is a woman aged 25 to 39 with type 1 diabetes.

This clone was seen more than once but under ten times. The chain combines TRBV5-5 with TRBJ1-1; no definite D call. The CDR3 has 14 amino acids. Deletions cut 0 bases from V and 1 base from J, with 7 bases between. Germline loops: CDR1 SGHKS, CDR2 YYEKEE (reference sequence). The DNA for the CDR3 is TGTGCCAGCAGCTTGGGACACAGGAACACTGAAGCTTTCTTT. It is translated as CASSLGHRNTEAFF.

This clone was observed a handful of times. The chain links TRBV6-1 to TRBJ1-2; 8 positions agree with TRBD1. The CDR3 is made up of 14 amino acids. J lost 6 bases, V lost 6 bases, and 9 bases had no gene match. Germline V gene sequence: CDR1 MNHNS, CDR2 SASEGT. The CDR3 spells CASRTGQGDDGYTF. As DNA, the CDR3 is TGTGCCAGCAGAACCGGACAGGGAGACGATGGCTACACCTTC.

The genes are TRBV27 and TRBJ2-3; D call uncertain. CDR1 and CDR2 (germline): MNHEY, SMNVEV (reference sequence). The V end lost 5 bases, the J end lost 4 bases, and 19 bases lay between the germline ends. The CDR3 runs 16 residues. CDR3 in amino acids: CASSNVAFPGADTQYF. CDR3 bases: TGTGCCAGCAGTAATGTGGCCTTCCCGGGTGCAGATACGCAGTATTTT.

V and J are TRBV2 and TRBJ2-1; D is possibly TRBD2 (5 bases). This CDR3 has 13 amino acids. Germline CDR1 is SNHLY and CDR2 is FYNNEI. V was cut by 7 bases and J by 4 bases, with 11 bases left in between. The CDR3 region has the DNA TGTGCCAGCAAACTAGAGCTATACAATGAGCAGTTCTTC. Translation: CASKLELYNEQFF.

The V call is TRBV6-5, the J call TRBJ2-5; D perhaps matches TRBD1 (6 bases). This CDR3 has 16 amino acids. CDR1 and CDR2 from the germline V gene are MNHEY and SVGAGI. The V and J ends lost 2 bases and 4 bases respectively, with 17 bases between them. The CDR3 here is CASSYDTTGLGETQYF. In nucleotides, the CDR3 is TGTGCCAGCAGTTACGACACAACAGGGTTGGGAGAGACCCAGTACTTC.

The rearrangement joins TRBV15 to TRBJ2-7; D ambiguous. Per germline, CDR1 LNHNV and CDR2 YYDKDF (reference sequence). V lost 1 base, J lost 2 bases, and 6 bases lay in between. The CDR3 extends over 13 amino acids. The CDR3 sequence is CATSRGHPYEQYF. The CDR3 DNA follows: TGTGCCACCAGCAGAGGACATCCCTACGAGCAGTACTTC.

This clone has a handful of counts. The chain recombines TRBV21-1 with TRBJ2-3; the table names TRBD2, a call not compared with the DNA. TRBV21-1 corresponds to a pseudogene. The CDR3 is 16 amino acids. CDR3 loop: CASSKLPAGWTDTQYF. For the CDR3, the DNA is TGTGCCAGCAGCAAGCTTCCAGCGGGATGGACAGATACGCAGTATTTT.

The rearrangement links TRBV25-1 to TRBJ2-1; TRBD2 matches 10 bases. Germline CDR1 is MGHDK and CDR2 is SYGVNS. CDR3 length: 14 amino acids. The V segment lost 9 bases and the J segment 10 bases; nucleotides outside the gene matches: 12. This CDR3 reads CASDLAGAPREQFF. The CDR3 DNA is TGTGCCAGTGACCTAGCGGGGGCCCCCCGAGAGCAGTTCTTC.

This clone was seen only a few times. The chain links TRBV4-1 to TRBJ1-2; a weak D match, TRBD1 (6 bases). V dropped 0 bases and J dropped 8 bases, with 19 bases sitting between them. Germline loops: CDR1 MGHRA, CDR2 YSYEKL. This CDR3 contains 16 residues. The CDR3 nucleotides are TGCGCCAGCAGCCAAGATCGGGGGGGCCTCTGGAGAGGCTACACCTTC. Protein sequence: CASSQDRGGLWRGYTF.

This chain uses TRBV5-4 with TRBJ1-3; D might be TRBD1 (5 bases). V was clipped by 5 bases and J by 0 bases, with 12 bases between them. From germline, CDR1 is SGHNT and CDR2 YYREEE (reference sequence). This CDR3 has 15 residues. The CDR3 region is CASSSRDGSGNTIYF. CDR3 sequence (DNA): TGTGCCAGCAGTTCCAGGGATGGCTCTGGAAACACCATATATTTT.

V is TRBV9 and J is TRBJ2-1; D gene unclear. Germline V gene sequence: CDR1 SGDLS, CDR2 YYNGEE. V was shortened by 0 bases and J by 6 bases, with 13 bases between the two germline ends. This CDR3 contains 15 residues. The CDR3 loop reads CASSVGFGGSNEQFF. The CDR3, as DNA: TGTGCCAGCAGCGTAGGGTTCGGCGGATCCAATGAGCAGTTCTTC.

In its sample, this clone was seen a few times. The same CDR3 is also encoded by other DNA sequences in this sample. The chain links TRBV14 to TRBJ1-2, with a tentative D call TRBD1 (5 bases). Germline CDR1 reads SGHDN; CDR2 reads FVKESK. There are 13 residues in the CDR3. Trimming stripped 1 base from V and 4 bases from J, with 7 bases between. The CDR3: CASSQGQIYGYTF. The CDR3 DNA is TGTGCCAGCAGCCAAGGACAGATCTATGGCTACACCTTC.